These 8 T cell receptor beta chains came from one sample sequenced in a study of blood T cell repertoires in COVID-19. Method: immunoSEQ multiplex PCR; TCRdb's copy keeps in-frame clones and lacks some. The table lists approximately 240,000 clones, 70% to 90% of them singletons. Material for sequencing was peripheral blood. The source is a middle-aged woman who had recovered from COVID-19.

The V gene is TRBV6-1, the J gene TRBJ1-5; the D gene is possibly TRBD1 (5 bases). The germline CDR1 and CDR2 sequences are MNHNS and SASEGT. Trimming removed 3 bases at V and 0 bases at J, with 12 bases between. The CDR3 is 16 residues long. CDR3 protein: CASSEAGVYSNQPQHF. The CDR3 DNA follows: TGTGCCAGCAGTGAGGCGGGGGTTTATAGCAATCAGCCCCAGCATTTT.

The chain has TRBV2 and TRBJ1-1; D is undetermined. V was clipped by 7 bases and J by 0 bases, with 15 bases between them. This CDR3 has 15 amino acids. Germline values: CDR1 SNHLY, CDR2 FYNNEI. Here the CDR3 reads CASTREGSMNTEAFF. CDR3 nucleotide sequence: TGTGCCAGCACCCGGGAGGGATCTATGAACACTGAAGCTTTCTTT.

The J gene is TRBJ1-1, the V gene TRBV30, with D unresolved. Germline assignment: CDR1 GTSNPN and CDR2 SVGIG (reference sequence). Trimming left V 4 bases short and J 1 base short, with 10 bases between. This CDR3 contains 13 residues. CDR3 DNA sequence: TGTGCCTGGATGTATGGGAGGAACACTGAAGCTTTCTTT. Translation: CAWMYGRNTEAFF.

Notes on this clone: A much larger clone lies a single base off, so this may be a read error. The chain couples TRBV6-5 to TRBJ1-6, with D tentatively TRBD1 (6 bases). This CDR3 is built from 12 residues. Per germline, CDR1 MNHEY and CDR2 SVGAGI. V gave up 6 bases and J gave up 6 bases, with 6 bases separating them. The CDR3 loop reads CASRDSNSPLHF. The CDR3 DNA follows: TGTGCCAGCAGGGACAGTAATTCACCCCTCCACTTT.

This chain joins TRBV24-1 and TRBJ2-1; 9 bases map to TRBD1. The CDR3 sequence is 17 residues long. Germline V CDR1 and CDR2: KGHDR, SFDVKD. V gave up 0 bases and J gave up 9 bases; unmatched junction bases: 11. CDR3 in amino acids: CATSDLVSGTGGSEQFF. The CDR3 bases are TGTGCCACCAGTGATTTGGTTAGTGGAACAGGGGGCAGTGAGCAGTTCTTC.

The V and J genes are TRBV29-1 and TRBJ2-1, with TRBD2 as a possible D gene (5 bases). The CDR3 contains 12 residues. Germline V gives CDR1 SQVTM, CDR2 ANQGSEA. Deletions cut 5 bases from V and 6 bases from J, with 11 bases between. The CDR3 nucleotides are TGCAGCGTTCGTCGGGATTCCAATGAGCAGTTCTTC. Encoded protein: CSVRRDSNEQFF.

The V and J genes are TRBV24-1 and TRBJ2-7; 8 bases line up with TRBD1. The V gene's germline CDR1 is KGHDR and CDR2 SFDVKD. V shed 4 bases, J shed 6 bases, and the junction held 4 bases outside the gene matches. This CDR3 spans 13 amino acids. The CDR3 spells CATSDLGTGEQYF. For the CDR3, the DNA is TGTGCCACCAGTGACTTAGGGACAGGCGAGCAGTACTTC.

CDR3 in amino acids: CASSPPNGGAYNEQFF. In DNA form, the CDR3 reads TGTGCCAGCAGCCCCCCCAACGGGGGGGCCTACAATGAGCAGTTCTTC. V is TRBV9 and J is TRBJ2-1, with 8 bases aligning to TRBD2. V lost 4 bases, J lost 2 bases, and 8 bases stayed unmatched. The CDR3 totals 16 residues. The germline V gene encodes CDR1 SGDLS and CDR2 YYNGEE.